What follows are 18 T cell receptor beta chains derived from one specimen sequenced in a study of blood T cell repertoires in COVID-19. Sequencing was performed with immunoSEQ multiplex PCR; in TCRdb, only in-frame clones are kept and a portion is missing. The repertoire holds about 400,000 clones, with 88% as singletons. The sample taken for sequencing was PBMCs or T cells enriched from blood (not recorded which). All receptors come from a woman in her 40s with acute COVID-19.

The V and J genes are TRBV24-1 and TRBJ1-4; 9 bases align to TRBD1. The CDR3 is 15 residues long. J lost 5 bases, V lost 2 bases, and 2 bases had no gene match. From germline, CDR1 is KGHDR and CDR2 SFDVKD. The CDR3 loop reads CATSDSGQGNEKLFF. In DNA form, the CDR3 reads TGTGCCACCAGTGATTCAGGACAGGGGAATGAAAAACTGTTTTTT.

The chain uses TRBV4-1 and TRBJ1-3; the D gene is possibly TRBD1 (6 bases). The germline V gene has CDR1 MGHRA and CDR2 YSYEKL. This CDR3 comprises 17 residues. V was clipped by 4 bases and J by 4 bases, with 20 bases between them. CDR3 amino acids: CASSLRRQAFSGNTIYF. CDR3 bases: TGCGCCAGCAGCCTTCGTCGACAGGCTTTCTCCGGAAACACCATATATTTT.

The genes are TRBV5-6 and TRBJ2-1, with 11 bases matching TRBD2. The CDR3 sequence is 15 residues long. Germline-derived CDR1 and CDR2 are SGHDT and YYEEEE. Trimming took 4 bases from V and 5 from J; bases not matched to a gene: 5. CDR3 loop: CASSPGTSGDNEQFF. The CDR3 coding sequence is TGTGCCAGCAGCCCTGGGACTAGCGGAGACAATGAGCAGTTCTTC.

V usage is TRBV25-1 and J usage is TRBJ1-5, with D possibly TRBD1 on 6 matching bases. Trimming cost V 6 bases and J 7 bases, with 19 bases left between them. The CDR3 has 15 amino acids. CDR1 and CDR2 from the germline V gene are MGHDK and SYGVNS. CDR3 residues: CASSPDSLQNQPQHF. CDR3 bases: TGTGCCAGCAGCCCGGACAGCCTACAGAACCAGCCCCAGCATTTT.

The chain couples TRBV10-3 to TRBJ1-2; 8 nucleotides agree with TRBD1. The ends lost 10 bases at V and 2 bases at J; junction bases unmatched: 6. This CDR3 is built from 13 residues. Germline assignment: CDR1 ENHRY and CDR2 SYGVKD. The CDR3 protein is CASGDRNNYGYTF. The DNA for the CDR3 is TGTGCCAGCGGGGACAGGAACAACTATGGCTACACCTTC.

The chain joins TRBV5-4 to TRBJ2-5; 9 bases fit TRBD1. Germline V gene sequence: CDR1 SGHNT, CDR2 YYREEE (reference sequence). V was clipped by 5 bases and J by 1 base; unmatched bases: 3. CDR3 size: 14 residues. The CDR3 region has the DNA TGTGCCAGCAGAAGACAGGGGGGCCAAGAGACCCAGTACTTC. This codes for CASRRQGGQETQYF. Supplemented by reference TRBV5-4 and TRBJ2-5, the full variable domain reads ETGVTQSPTHLIKTRGQQVTLRCSSQSGHNTVSWYQQALGQGPQFIFQYYREEENGRGNFPPRFSGLQFPNYSSELNVNALELDDSALYLCASRRQGGQETQYFGPGTRLLVL.

The gene calls are TRBV9 and TRBJ2-3; 14 positions match TRBD2. J gave up 5 bases and V 4 bases, and 6 bases lay outside the gene matches. The CDR3 length is 16 residues. From germline, CDR1 is SGDLS and CDR2 YYNGEE. CDR3 DNA sequence: TGTGCCAGCAGCTCGCGACTAGCGGGGGGGGTAGATACGCAGTATTTT. Translating it yields CASSSRLAGGVDTQYF.

This sequence joins TRBV11-2 and TRBJ2-1; D gene unclear. Looked up from germline, CDR1 is SGHAT and CDR2 is FQNNGV. This CDR3 has 14 residues. V was cut by 3 bases and J by 6 bases, with 12 bases left in between. The CDR3 reads CASSFTTPSNEQFF. As DNA, the CDR3 is TGTGCCAGCAGCTTTACAACCCCCTCCAATGAGCAGTTCTTC.

This chain links TRBV19 with TRBJ2-1, with a weak D call TRBD2 (6 bases). Trimming removed 1 base at V and 8 bases at J, with 6 bases between. CDR1 and CDR2 (germline): LNHDA, SQIVND (reference sequence). The CDR3 runs 12 residues. The CDR3 reads CASSIAGDEQFF. The CDR3 DNA reads as TGTGCCAGTAGTATAGCGGGGGATGAGCAGTTCTTC. Full variable domain (missing parts from reference TRBV19 and TRBJ2-1): DGGITQSPKYLFRKEGQNVTLSCEQNLNHDAMYWYRQDPGQGLRLIYYSQIVNDFQKGDIAEGYSVSREKKESFPLTVTSAQKNPTAFYLCASSIAGDEQFFGPGTRLTVL.

V gene TRBV7-9 combines with J gene TRBJ1-1, with 12 bases matching TRBD1. This CDR3 region has 18 residues. Germline trimming cut 5 bases from V and 1 base from J; bases unmatched to any gene: 11. Germline V gene lookup returns CDR1 SEHNR and CDR2 FQNEAQ (reference sequence). Here the CDR3 reads CASSRLHRDRGQNTEAFF. The DNA of the CDR3 is TGTGCCAGCAGCCGCCTCCACCGGGACAGGGGGCAGAACACTGAAGCTTTCTTT. Filled out from reference TRBV7-9 and TRBJ1-1, the complete variable domain reads DTGVSQNPRHKITKRGQNVTFRCDPISEHNRLYWYRQTLGQGPEFLTYFQNEAQLEKSRLLSDRFSAERPKGSFSTLEIQRTEQGDSAMYLCASSRLHRDRGQNTEAFFGQGTRLTVV.

J is TRBJ2-3 and V is TRBV7-8, with 13 nucleotides matching TRBD2. With 5 bases clipped from V and 2 bases from J, the junction kept 4 bases outside the gene matches. CDR3 length: 16 amino acids. Germline lookup yields CDR1 SGHVS and CDR2 FQNEAQ. The CDR3 region has the DNA TGTGCCAGCAGCAGCGGACTAGCGGGGGACACAGATACGCAGTATTTT. As protein: CASSSGLAGDTDTQYF.

The genes are TRBV3-1 (or the pseudogene TRBV3-2) and TRBJ2-7; 7 bases agree with TRBD2. CDR1 is LGHDT, CDR2 YNNKEL, per germline (reference sequence). Trimming at V came to 1 base and at J to 3 bases, leaving 0 bases not matched to a gene. The CDR3 spans 13 residues. The CDR3 region has the DNA TGTGCCAGCAGCCAAGGGGGGGGCTACGAGCAGTACTTC. This sequence encodes CASSQGGGYEQYF.

This clone was seen only once. The chain links TRBV27 to TRBJ1-2; D uncertain. The CDR3 totals 16 residues. The germline CDR1 and CDR2 sequences are MNHEY and SMNVEV (reference sequence). V was cut by 3 bases and J by 0 bases, with 14 bases left in between. The CDR3 spells CASSLWPTIPNYGYTF. CDR3 coding DNA: TGTGCCAGCAGTTTGTGGCCAACTATTCCTAACTATGGCTACACCTTC.

The chain employs TRBV5-5 and TRBJ2-7; tentative D call: TRBD2 (6 bases). Deletions cut 0 bases from V and 5 bases from J, with 15 bases between. The length of the CDR3 is 15 residues. Germline assignment: CDR1 SGHKS and CDR2 YYEKEE (reference sequence). CDR3 residues: CASSLGSGVHDEQYF. The CDR3 DNA reads TGTGCCAGCAGCTTGGGGTCGGGGGTGCATGACGAGCAGTACTTC.

The CDR3 sequence: CASSLGQNNYGYTF. CDR3 DNA sequence: TGTGCCAGCAGCTTGGGGCAGAATAACTATGGCTACACCTTC. This sequence joins TRBV5-4 and TRBJ1-2; D is unresolved. The CDR3 runs 14 residues. Germline assignment: CDR1 SGHNT and CDR2 YYREEE (reference sequence). V shed 0 bases and J shed 1 base, with 7 bases lying between them.

This clone occurred a few times. The chain recombines TRBV29-1 with TRBJ2-1, with 10 positions matching TRBD1. CDR1 SQVTM and CDR2 ANQGSEA come from the germline V gene. This CDR3 comprises 13 residues. V lost 3 bases, J lost 8 bases, and 4 bases stayed unmatched. CDR3 sequence: CSVEGQGMDEQFF. The CDR3 nucleotides are TGCAGCGTTGAGGGACAGGGGATGGATGAGCAGTTCTTC.

This clone was detected only a few times. The chain combines TRBV30 with TRBJ1-2; D remains ambiguous. With 7 bases removed from V and 4 bases from J, the gap between germline ends came to 4 bases. The CDR3 sequence is 9 residues long. Germline V CDR1 and CDR2: GTSNPN, SVGIG (reference sequence). This CDR3 is CASGYGYTF. The DNA for the CDR3 is TGTGCCTCCGGCTATGGCTACACCTTC.

J is TRBJ1-2 and V is TRBV24-1; perhaps TRBD1 as D (6 bases). This CDR3 is built from 13 residues. Trimming left V 4 bases short and J 4 bases short, with 9 bases between. Germline CDR1 KGHDR, CDR2 SFDVKD. The CDR3 DNA reads as TGTGCCACCAGTGACGCAGGGGCCTATGGCTACACCTTC. Translating it yields CATSDAGAYGYTF.